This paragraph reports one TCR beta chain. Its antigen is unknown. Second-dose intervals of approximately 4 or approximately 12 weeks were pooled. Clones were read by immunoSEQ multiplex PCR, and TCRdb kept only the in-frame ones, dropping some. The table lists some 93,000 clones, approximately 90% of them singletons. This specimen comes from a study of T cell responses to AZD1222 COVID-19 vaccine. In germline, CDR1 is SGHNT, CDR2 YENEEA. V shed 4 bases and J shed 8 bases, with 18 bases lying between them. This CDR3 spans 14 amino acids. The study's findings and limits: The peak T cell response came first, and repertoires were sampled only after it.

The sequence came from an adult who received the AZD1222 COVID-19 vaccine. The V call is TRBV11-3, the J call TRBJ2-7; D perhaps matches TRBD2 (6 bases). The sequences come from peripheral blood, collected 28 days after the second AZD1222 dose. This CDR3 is CASSWGVDYEQQYF. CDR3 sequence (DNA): TGTGCCAGCAGCTGGGGGGTGGATTACGAGCAGCAGTACTTC.